This T cell receptor beta chain derives from a study of CD8+ T cells in alopecia areata. The wider study: Donors of skin were C3H/HeJ mice aged about 6-12 months with spontaneous alopecia, and recipients were approximately 6-11-week-old female C3H/HeJ mice. The study's findings and limits: It was lesional scalp, especially alopecia totalis/universalis, that showed higher clonality than normal scalp. Shared TCR sequences were less clear between patients than in mice, possibly partly from HLA diversity. Scalp specimens additionally yield sequences from normal skin's resident alphabeta T cells.

Germline V lookup: CDR1 MNHDT, CDR2 YYDKIL. Germline trimming cut 8 bases from V and 3 bases from J; bases unmatched to any gene: 0. CDR3 size: 12 residues. In the case of this clone: Its antigen is undetermined. The gene names given are mouse names. The read gets to within 4 residues of the CDR3 end, and the germline J gene fills in the rest.

RNA was isolated and reverse transcribed to cDNA, the sequencing template. Sequenced by immunoSEQ multiplex PCR; TCRdb stores in-frame clones only, minus some. This sample comprises around 290,000 clones, none seen once only. The sorting of pooled cutaneous lymph node cells relied on CD4, CD8alpha, NKG2D, NKG2ACE and other markers. The material sequenced was CD4+ T cells sorted from a lymph node. The chain combines TRBV17 with TRBJ2-1, with 8 bases matching TRBD2. This sequence originates from a C3H/HeJ mouse with alopecia areata. For this strain, the MHC haplotype corresponds to H2-k. This CDR3 reads CASGGAYAEQFF. CDR3 bases read: TGTGCTAGCGGGGGGGCCTATGCT.